This is a list of T cell receptor beta chains from one sample in a study of cytomegalovirus exposure and HLA in healthy donors. Sequenced by immunoSEQ multiplex PCR; TCRdb stores in-frame clones only, minus some. The top ten clones hold over 2% of a sample with some 150,000 clones, around three quarters of them seen once. The sequencing sample was made of PBMCs. Receptors originate from a man in his forties in good health and CMV-seronegative. Each CDR3 is given with its conserved first and last residue. D genes are given only for firm matches. Only part of the rows carry a size: once, few, many, or a class if the clone is expanded.

D | J | size | V | DNA | CDR3
- | TRBJ2-7 | few | TRBV7-9 | TGTGCCAGCAGCTCGCCGACAAGTAACTACGAGCAGTACTTC | CASSSPTSNYEQYF
- | TRBJ1-1 | - | TRBV15 | TGTGCCACCAGTTCTCGACAGAGGCCCACTGAAGCTTTCTTT | CATSSRQRPTEAFF
TRBD2 | TRBJ2-4 | - | TRBV12-5 | TGTGCTAGTGGTTTGGTATACCGGCGGGAGTCCCCCAAAAACATTCAGTACTTC | CASGLVYRRESPKNIQYF
- | TRBJ2-1 | - | TRBV5-4 | TGTGCCAGCAGCTTGGCCAGGAACTACAATGAGCAGTTCTTC | CASSLARNYNEQFF
- | TRBJ2-3 | - | TRBV6-5 | TGTGCCAGCAGTTACTCCATAGCAGATACGCAGTATTTT | CASSYSIADTQYF
- | TRBJ2-7 | few | TRBV10-3 | TGTGCCATCAGTGAGTCCAGGGGAGACGAGCAGTACTTC | CAISESRGDEQYF
- | TRBJ2-7 | - | TRBV2 | TGTGCCAGCACCTTAGACAGTACCCACGAGCAGTACTTC | CASTLDSTHEQYF
- | TRBJ2-6 | few | TRBV6-1 | TGTGCCAGCAGTGAAACTAGGGGGTCTGGGGCCAACGTCCTGACTTTC | CASSETRGSGANVLTF
- | TRBJ1-1 | - | TRBV6-1 | TGTGCCAGCAGGGAGGGTATATGGAATACTGAAGCTTTCTTT | CASREGIWNTEAFF
TRBD1 | TRBJ1-1 | - | TRBV5-1 | TGCGCCAGCAGGTTTGCCGGGACAGGGTCGAGCACTGAAGCTTTCTTT | CASRFAGTGSSTEAFF
- | TRBJ1-4 | - | TRBV6-5 | TGTGCCAGCAGTTCCGGGGTCTGGGAAAAACTGTTTTTT | CASSSGVWEKLFF
- | TRBJ2-1 | few | TRBV10-2 | TGCGCCAGCAATAGATTTCAGGGGCAAGGGGAGCAGTTCTTC | CASNRFQGQGEQFF
- | TRBJ2-7 | - | TRBV5-4 | TGTGCCAGCAGCTTGGATGAGGTGGACGAGCAGTACTTC | CASSLDEVDEQYF
TRBD1 | TRBJ1-2 | - | TRBV7-9 | TGTGCCAGCAGCCCCCTCCGGGACAGGGTGTTTCAAGGCTACACCTTC | CASSPLRDRVFQGYTF
- | TRBJ1-1 | - | TRBV9 | TGTGCCAGCAGCGTAGGTATGAACACTGAAGCTTTCTTT | CASSVGMNTEAFF
TRBD1 | TRBJ1-2 | - | TRBV4-1 | TGCGCCAGCAGCCTGAGGACAGGGGGCATGGATGGCTACACCTTC | CASSLRTGGMDGYTF
TRBD2 | TRBJ2-3 | - | TRBV7-2 | TGTGCCAGCAGCTTAGGAGGGACGGGAGGGGGCACAGATACGCAGTATTTT | CASSLGGTGGGTDTQYF
- | TRBJ2-6 | - | TRBV4-1 | TGCGCCAGCAGCCAGCTCGTTACAGGGAACTCTGGGGCCAACGTCCTGACTTTC | CASSQLVTGNSGANVLTF
TRBD1 | TRBJ1-2 | few | TRBV29-1 | TGCAGCGTTGATGGACAGGGGACCCGAATTGGGGGATATGGCTACACCTTC | CSVDGQGTRIGGYGYTF
TRBD2 | TRBJ2-3 | - | TRBV7-9 | TGTTCCAGCAGCTTAGCCCGGACTAGCATTTCCACAGATACGCAGTATTTT | CSSSLARTSISTDTQYF
- | TRBJ2-7 | - | TRBV5-1 | TGCGCCAGCAGCACACAGACTAACTACGAGCAGTACTTC | CASSTQTNYEQYF
- | TRBJ2-3 | - | TRBV5-1 | TGCGCCAGCAGCCTACAGACCAGCACAGATACGCAGTATTTT | CASSLQTSTDTQYF
TRBD1 | TRBJ2-7 | few | TRBV7-9 | TGTGCCAGCAGCGTCCTTACGGGACAGCGTACCTACGAGCAGTACTTC | CASSVLTGQRTYEQYF
- | TRBJ2-2 | once | TRBV2 | TGTGCCAGCAGTGAGAAGACTAGAATGTTTTTT | CASSEKTRMFF
- | TRBJ2-3 | once | TRBV15 | TGTGCCACCGGACAGTATACGCAGTATTTT | CATGQYTQYF
- | TRBJ1-1 | - | TRBV6-1 | TGTGCCAGCAGCGCTGAGGAGGGCGGTAACACTGAAGCTTTCTTT | CASSAEEGGNTEAFF
TRBD1 | TRBJ2-7 | few | TRBV5-1 | TGCGCCAGCACGCCGTCCCTCGGGACAGGGGGCTACGAGCAGTACTTC | CASTPSLGTGGYEQYF
- | TRBJ2-1 | - | TRBV5-4 | TGTGCCAGCAGCTCCCCTCGCGGGGGACAATACAATGAGCAGTTCTTC | CASSSPRGGQYNEQFF